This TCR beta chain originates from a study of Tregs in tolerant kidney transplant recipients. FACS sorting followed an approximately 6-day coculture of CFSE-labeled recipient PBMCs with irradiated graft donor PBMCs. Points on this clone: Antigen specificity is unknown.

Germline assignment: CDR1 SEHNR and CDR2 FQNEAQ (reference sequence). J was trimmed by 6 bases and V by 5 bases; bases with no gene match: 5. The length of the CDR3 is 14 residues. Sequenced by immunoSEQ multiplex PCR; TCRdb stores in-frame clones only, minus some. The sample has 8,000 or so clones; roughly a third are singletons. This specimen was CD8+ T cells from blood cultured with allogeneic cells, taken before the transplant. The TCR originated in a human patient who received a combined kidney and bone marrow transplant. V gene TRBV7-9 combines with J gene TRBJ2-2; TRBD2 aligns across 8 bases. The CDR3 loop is CASSPPGGPGELFF. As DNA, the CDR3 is TGTGCCAGCAGCCCCCCGGGAGGGCCCGGGGAGCTGTTTTTT. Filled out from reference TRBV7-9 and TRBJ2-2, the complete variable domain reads DTGVSQNPRHKITKRGQNVTFRCDPISEHNRLYWYRQTLGQGPEFLTYFQNEAQLEKSRLLSDRFSAERPKGSFSTLEIQRTEQGDSAMYLCASSPPGGPGELFFGEGSRLTVL.